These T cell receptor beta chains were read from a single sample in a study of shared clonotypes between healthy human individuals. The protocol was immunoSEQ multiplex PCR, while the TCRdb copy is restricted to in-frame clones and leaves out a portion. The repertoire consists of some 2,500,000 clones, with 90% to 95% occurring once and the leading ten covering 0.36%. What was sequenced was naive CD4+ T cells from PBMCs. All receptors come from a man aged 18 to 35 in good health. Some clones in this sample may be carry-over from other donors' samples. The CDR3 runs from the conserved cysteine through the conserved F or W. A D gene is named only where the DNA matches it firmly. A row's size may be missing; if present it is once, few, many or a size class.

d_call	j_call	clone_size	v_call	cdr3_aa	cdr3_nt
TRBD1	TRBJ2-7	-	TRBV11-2	CASSLEGDRGAYEQYF	TGTGCCAGCAGCTTAGAGGGGGACAGGGGGGCCTACGAGCAGTACTTC
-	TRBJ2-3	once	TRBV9	CASSVWGSTDTQYF	TGTGCCAGCAGCGTTTGGGGGAGTACGGATACGCAGTATTTT
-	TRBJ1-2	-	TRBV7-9	CASSLQVSGPGANYGYTF	TGTGCCAGCAGCTTACAAGTTAGCGGGCCGGGGGCTAACTATGGCTACACCTTC
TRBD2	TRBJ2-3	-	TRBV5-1	CASSLALGRADTQYF	TGCGCCAGCAGCTTGGCCCTAGGGAGGGCAGATACGCAGTATTTT
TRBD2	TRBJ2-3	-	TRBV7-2	CASSLGTSSITDTQYF	TGTGCCAGCAGCCTAGGGACTAGCAGTATCACAGATACGCAGTATTTT
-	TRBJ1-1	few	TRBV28	CASSLRALGSEAFF	TGTGCCAGCAGTTTAAGAGCACTCGGGAGTGAAGCTTTCTTT
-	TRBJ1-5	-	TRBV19	CAPRRRPQHF	TGTGCCCCTAGGAGGAGGCCCCAGCATTTT
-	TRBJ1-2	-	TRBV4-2	CASSQGPETNYGYTF	TGTGCCAGCAGCCAAGGGCCGGAGACAAACTATGGCTACACCTTC
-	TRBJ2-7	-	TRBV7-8	CASSLEWDTVYEQYF	TGTGCCAGCAGCTTAGAGTGGGACACCGTTTACGAGCAGTACTTC
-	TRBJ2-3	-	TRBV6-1	CASRVARLSDTQYF	TGTGCCAGCAGAGTTGCCAGGTTGTCAGATACGCAGTATTTT
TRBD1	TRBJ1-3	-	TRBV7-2	CASSSNRGGNTIYF	TGTGCCAGCAGCTCCAACAGGGGAGGAAACACCATATATTTT
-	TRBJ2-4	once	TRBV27	CASSLLWGKGNIQYF	TGTGCCAGCAGTTTATTATGGGGTAAAGGAAACATTCAGTACTTC
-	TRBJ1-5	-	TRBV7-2	CASSLFPPQPQHF	TGTGCCAGCAGCTTATTCCCGCCTCAGCCCCAGCATTTT
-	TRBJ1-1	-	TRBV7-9	CASSNSRNTEAFF	TGTGCCAGCAGCAACAGTAGGAACACTGAAGCTTTCTTT
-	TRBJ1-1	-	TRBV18	CASSPRMSTLNTEAFF	TGTGCCAGCTCACCACGGATGTCCACCCTGAACACTGAAGCTTTCTTT
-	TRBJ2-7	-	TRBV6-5	CASSYSIWNEQYF	TGTGCCAGCAGTTACTCGATTTGGAACGAGCAGTACTTC
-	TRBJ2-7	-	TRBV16	CASSHIDWETYEQYF	TGTGCCAGCAGCCACATAGACTGGGAGACCTACGAGCAGTACTTC
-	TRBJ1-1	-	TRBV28	CASSLSGRVRTEAFF	TGTGCCAGCAGTCTATCCGGGAGAGTAAGGACTGAAGCTTTCTTT
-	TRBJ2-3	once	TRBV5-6	CASSLGRGPQYF	TGTGCCAGCAGCTTGGGCCGGGGACCGCAGTATTTT
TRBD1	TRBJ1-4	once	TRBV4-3	CASSQGPGQGEEKLFF	TGCGCCAGCAGCCAAGGGCCGGGACAGGGGGAAGAAAAACTGTTTTTT
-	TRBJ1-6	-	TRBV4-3	CASSQEGPSSYNSPLHF	TGCGCCAGCAGCCAAGAGGGGCCGAGCTCCTATAATTCACCCCTCCACTTT
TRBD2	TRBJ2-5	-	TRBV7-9	CASSLSGVETQYF	TGTGCCAGCAGCTTAAGCGGGGTAGAGACCCAGTACTTC
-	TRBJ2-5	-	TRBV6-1	CASSEGGAIETQYF	TGTGCCAGCAGTGAGGGGGGCGCGATCGAGACCCAGTACTTC
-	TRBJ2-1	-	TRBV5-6	CASSLGRTVYNEQFF	TGTGCCAGCAGCTTAGGGAGAACGGTCTACAATGAGCAGTTCTTC
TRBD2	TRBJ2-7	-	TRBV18	CASSRSGGAYEQYF	TGTGCCAGCTCACGATCGGGAGGGGCCTACGAGCAGTACTTC
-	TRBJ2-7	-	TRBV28	CASSLEGLPPYEQYF	TGTGCCAGCAGTTTGGAGGGCCTCCCCCCCTACGAGCAGTACTTC
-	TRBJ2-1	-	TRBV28	CASSLGRPRTKIYNEQFF	TGTGCCAGCAGTTTAGGACGACCAAGGACCAAAATATACAATGAGCAGTTCTTC
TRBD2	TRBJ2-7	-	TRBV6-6	CASTERDQAYEQYF	TGTGCCAGCACCGAGCGGGACCAAGCCTACGAGCAGTACTTC
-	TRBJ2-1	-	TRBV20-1	CSASGAKQFF	TGCAGTGCTAGTGGAGCGAAGCAGTTCTTC
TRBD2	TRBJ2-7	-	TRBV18	CASSVGRASYEQYF	TGTGCCAGCTCGGTCGGGAGGGCCTCCTACGAGCAGTACTTC
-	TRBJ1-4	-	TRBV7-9	CASSLRGQTNEKLFF	TGTGCCAGCAGCTTACGGGGGCAAACTAATGAAAAACTGTTTTTT
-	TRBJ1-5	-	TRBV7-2	CASTAGEGQPQHF	TGTGCCAGCACGGCAGGGGAGGGGCAGCCCCAGCATTTT
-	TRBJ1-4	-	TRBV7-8	CASSLARVMANEKLFF	TGTGCCAGCAGCTTAGCGAGGGTGATGGCTAATGAAAAACTGTTTTTT
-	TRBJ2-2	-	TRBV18	CASSPVGGPTNTGELFF	TGTGCCAGCTCACCAGTCGGGGGACCAACGAACACCGGGGAGCTGTTTTTT
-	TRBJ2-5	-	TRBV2	CATTGTSAQYF	TGTGCCACTACTGGGACGTCGGCCCAGTACTTC
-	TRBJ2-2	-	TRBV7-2	CASSRRVTGELFF	TGTGCCAGCAGCCGGAGGGTCACCGGGGAGCTGTTTTTT
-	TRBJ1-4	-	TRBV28	CASSLTLAGSEKLFF	TGTGCCAGCAGTTTAACCCTGGCAGGGAGTGAAAAACTGTTTTTT
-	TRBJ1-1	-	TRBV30	CAWSVQRNTEAFF	TGTGCCTGGAGTGTACAGCGGAACACTGAAGCTTTCTTT
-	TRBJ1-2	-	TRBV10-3	CANRDGYGYTF	TGTGCCAACAGGGACGGCTATGGCTACACCTTC
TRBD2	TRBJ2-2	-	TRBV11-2	CASSPGTSIGELFF	TGTGCCAGCAGTCCCGGGACTAGCATCGGGGAGCTGTTTTTT
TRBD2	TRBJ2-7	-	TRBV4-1	CASSSTSGYGQYF	TGCGCCAGCAGCTCAACTAGCGGATACGGGCAGTACTTC
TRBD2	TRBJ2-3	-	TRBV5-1	CASSLGTSGVDTQYF	TGCGCCAGCAGCTTGGGGACTAGCGGGGTGGATACGCAGTATTTT
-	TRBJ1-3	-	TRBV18	CASSPGQTSSGNTIYF	TGTGCCAGCTCACCCGGACAGACGAGCTCTGGAAACACCATATATTTT
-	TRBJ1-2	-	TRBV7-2	CASSSGQGRVDYGYTF	TGTGCCAGCAGCTCGGGACAAGGACGAGTCGACTATGGCTACACCTTC
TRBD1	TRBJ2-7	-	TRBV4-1	CASSLRGTESAYEQYF	TGCGCCAGCAGCCTTAGAGGGACAGAATCAGCCTACGAGCAGTACTTC
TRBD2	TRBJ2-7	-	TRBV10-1	CASSEGAGVPYEQYF	TGCGCCAGCAGTGAGGGGGCGGGAGTCCCCTACGAGCAGTACTTC